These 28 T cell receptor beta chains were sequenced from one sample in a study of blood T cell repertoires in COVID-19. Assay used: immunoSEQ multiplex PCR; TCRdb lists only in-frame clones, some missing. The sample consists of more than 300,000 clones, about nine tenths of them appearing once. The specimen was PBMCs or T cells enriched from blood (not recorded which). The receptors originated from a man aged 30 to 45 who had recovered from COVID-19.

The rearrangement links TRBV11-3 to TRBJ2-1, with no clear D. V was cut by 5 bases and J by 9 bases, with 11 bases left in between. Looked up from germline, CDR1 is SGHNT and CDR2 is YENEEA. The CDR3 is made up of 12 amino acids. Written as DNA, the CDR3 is TGTGCCAGCAGCCTACGGTCCGGTGAGCAGTTCTTC. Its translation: CASSLRSGEQFF.

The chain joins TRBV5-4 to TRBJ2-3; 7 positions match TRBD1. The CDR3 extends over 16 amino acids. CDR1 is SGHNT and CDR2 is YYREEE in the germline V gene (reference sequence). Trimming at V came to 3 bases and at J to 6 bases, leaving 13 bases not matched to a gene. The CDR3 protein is CASSSKTGYFYDTQYF. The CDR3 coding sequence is TGTGCCAGCAGCTCCAAGACAGGGTATTTCTACGATACGCAGTATTTT.

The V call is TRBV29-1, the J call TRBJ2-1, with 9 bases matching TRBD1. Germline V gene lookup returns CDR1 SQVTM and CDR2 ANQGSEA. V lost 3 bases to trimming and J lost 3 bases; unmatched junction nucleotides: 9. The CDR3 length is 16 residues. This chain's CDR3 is CSVEGGQGLDYNEQFF. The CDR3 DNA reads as TGCAGCGTTGAGGGGGGACAGGGACTGGACTACAATGAGCAGTTCTTC.

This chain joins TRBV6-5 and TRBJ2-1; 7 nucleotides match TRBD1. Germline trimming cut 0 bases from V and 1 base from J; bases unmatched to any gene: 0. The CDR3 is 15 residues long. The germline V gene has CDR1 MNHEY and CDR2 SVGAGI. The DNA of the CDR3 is TGTGCCAGCAGTTACTCGGGACAGTCCTACAATGAGCAGTTCTTC. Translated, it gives CASSYSGQSYNEQFF.

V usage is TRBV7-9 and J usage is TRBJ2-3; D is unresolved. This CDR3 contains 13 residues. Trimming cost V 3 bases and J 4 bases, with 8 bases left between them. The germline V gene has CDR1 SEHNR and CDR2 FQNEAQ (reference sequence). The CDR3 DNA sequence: TGTGCCAGCAGCTTCTCGACATCAGATACGCAGTATTTT. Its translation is CASSFSTSDTQYF.

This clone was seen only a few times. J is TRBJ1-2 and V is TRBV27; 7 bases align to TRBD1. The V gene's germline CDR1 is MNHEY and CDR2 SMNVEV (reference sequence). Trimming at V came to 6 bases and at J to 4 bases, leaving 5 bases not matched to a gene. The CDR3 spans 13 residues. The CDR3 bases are TGTGCCAGCAGAGAGGGACAGCGCTATGGCTACACCTTC. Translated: CASREGQRYGYTF.

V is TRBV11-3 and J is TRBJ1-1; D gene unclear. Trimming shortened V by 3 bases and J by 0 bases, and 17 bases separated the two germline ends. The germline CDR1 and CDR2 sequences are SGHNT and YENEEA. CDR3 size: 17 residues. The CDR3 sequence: CASSFTGLLGMNTEAFF. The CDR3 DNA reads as TGTGCCAGCAGCTTTACCGGCTTACTCGGGATGAACACTGAAGCTTTCTTT.

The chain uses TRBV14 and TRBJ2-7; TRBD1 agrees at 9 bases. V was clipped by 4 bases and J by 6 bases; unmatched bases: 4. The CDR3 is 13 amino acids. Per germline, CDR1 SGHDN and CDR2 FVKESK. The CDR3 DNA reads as TGTGCCAGCAGCCGGGACAGGGCCACCGAGCAGTACTTC. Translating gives CASSRDRATEQYF.

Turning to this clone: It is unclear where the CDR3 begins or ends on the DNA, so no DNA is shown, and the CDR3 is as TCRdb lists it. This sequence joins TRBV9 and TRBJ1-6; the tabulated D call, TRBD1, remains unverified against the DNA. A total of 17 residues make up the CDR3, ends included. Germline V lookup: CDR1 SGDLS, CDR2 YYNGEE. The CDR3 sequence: CVPAPDRRPPYNSPLHF.

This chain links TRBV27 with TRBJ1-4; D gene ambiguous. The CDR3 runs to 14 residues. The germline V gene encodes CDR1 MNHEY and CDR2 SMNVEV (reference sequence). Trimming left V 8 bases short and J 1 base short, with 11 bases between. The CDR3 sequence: CASRSRGTNEKLFF. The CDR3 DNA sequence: TGTGCCAGCCGTAGCCGGGGAACTAATGAAAAACTGTTTTTT. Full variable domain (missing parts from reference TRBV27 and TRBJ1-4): EAQVTQNPRYLITVTGKKLTVTCSQNMNHEYMSWYRQDPGLGLRQIYYSMNVEVTDKGDVPEGYKVSRKEKRNFPLILESPSPNQTSLYFCASRSRGTNEKLFFGSGTQLSVL.

The CDR3 spells CASTSGQGYGYTF. Here the CDR3 DNA reads TGTGCCAGCACCTCGGGACAGGGCTATGGCTACACCTTC. The chain employs TRBV28 and TRBJ1-2; 9 bases align to TRBD1. CDR1 and CDR2 (germline): MDHEN, SYDVKM. J was trimmed by 4 bases and V by 7 bases; bases with no gene match: 4. The CDR3 totals 13 residues.

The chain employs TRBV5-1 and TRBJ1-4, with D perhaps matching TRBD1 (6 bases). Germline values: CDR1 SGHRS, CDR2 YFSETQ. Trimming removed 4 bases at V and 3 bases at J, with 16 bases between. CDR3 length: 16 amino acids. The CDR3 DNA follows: TGCGCCAGCAGCCTTCAGGGGAAATCGGCTAATGAAAAACTGTTTTTT. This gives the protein CASSLQGKSANEKLFF. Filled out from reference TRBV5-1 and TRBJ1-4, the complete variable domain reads KAGVTQTPRYLIKTRGQQVTLSCSPISGHRSVSWYQQTPGQGLQFLFEYFSETQRNKGNFPGRFSGRQFSNSRSEMNVSTLELGDSALYLCASSLQGKSANEKLFFGSGTQLSVL.

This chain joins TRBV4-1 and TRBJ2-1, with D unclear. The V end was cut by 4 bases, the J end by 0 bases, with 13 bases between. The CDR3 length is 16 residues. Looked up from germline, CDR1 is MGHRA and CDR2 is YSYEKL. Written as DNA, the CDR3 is TGCGCCAGCAGCCCGCTACCCCGAGCCTCCTACAATGAGCAGTTCTTC. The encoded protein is CASSPLPRASYNEQFF.

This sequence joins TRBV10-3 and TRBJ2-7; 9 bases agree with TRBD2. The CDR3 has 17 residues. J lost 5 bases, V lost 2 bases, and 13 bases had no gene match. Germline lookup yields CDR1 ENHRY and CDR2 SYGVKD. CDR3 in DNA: TGTGCCATCAGTGAGGGAGGGATAGCGGGAGTTAAGGACGAGCAGTACTTC. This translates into CAISEGGIAGVKDEQYF.

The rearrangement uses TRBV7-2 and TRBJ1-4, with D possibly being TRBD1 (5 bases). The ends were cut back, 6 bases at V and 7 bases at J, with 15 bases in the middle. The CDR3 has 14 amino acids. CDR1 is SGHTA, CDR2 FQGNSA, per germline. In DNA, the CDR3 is TGTGCCAGCAGGCTTGGGGGGGGTAGTGAAAAACTGTTTTTT. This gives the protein CASRLGGGSEKLFF.

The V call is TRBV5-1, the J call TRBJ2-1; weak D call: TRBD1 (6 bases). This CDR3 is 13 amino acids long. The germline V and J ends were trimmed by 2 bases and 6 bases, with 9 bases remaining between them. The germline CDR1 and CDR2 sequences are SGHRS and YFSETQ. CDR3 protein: CASSFQGSNEQFF. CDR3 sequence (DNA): TGCGCCAGCAGCTTCCAGGGGTCCAATGAGCAGTTCTTC.

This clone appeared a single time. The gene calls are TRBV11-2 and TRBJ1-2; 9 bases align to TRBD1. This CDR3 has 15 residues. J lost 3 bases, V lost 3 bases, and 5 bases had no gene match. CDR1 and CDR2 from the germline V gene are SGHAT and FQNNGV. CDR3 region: CASSFLDRGDYGYTF. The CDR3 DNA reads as TGTGCCAGCAGCTTCCTTGACAGGGGGGACTATGGCTACACCTTC. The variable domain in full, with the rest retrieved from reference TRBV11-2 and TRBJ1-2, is EAGVAQSPRYKIIEKRQSVAFWCNPISGHATLYWYQQILGQGPKLLIQFQNNGVVDDSQLPKDRFSAERLKGVDSTLKIQPAKLEDSAVYLCASSFLDRGDYGYTFGSGTRLTVV.

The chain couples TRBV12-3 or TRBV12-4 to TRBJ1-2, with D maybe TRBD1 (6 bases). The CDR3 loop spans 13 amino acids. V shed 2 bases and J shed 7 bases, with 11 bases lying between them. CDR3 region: CASSLQGSRGYTF. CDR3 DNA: TGTGCCAGCAGTTTACAGGGGAGTCGTGGCTACACCTTC.

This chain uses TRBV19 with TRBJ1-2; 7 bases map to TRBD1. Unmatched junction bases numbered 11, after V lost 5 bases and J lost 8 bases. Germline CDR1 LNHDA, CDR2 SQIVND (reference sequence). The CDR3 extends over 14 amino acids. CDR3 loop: CASSVNRDSWGYTF. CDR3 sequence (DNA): TGTGCCAGTAGTGTCAACCGGGACAGTTGGGGCTACACCTTC.

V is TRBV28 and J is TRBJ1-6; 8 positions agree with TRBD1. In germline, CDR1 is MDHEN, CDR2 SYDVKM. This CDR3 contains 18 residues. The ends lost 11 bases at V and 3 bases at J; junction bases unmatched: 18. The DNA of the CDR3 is TGTGCCGCGAACGAGGCTCTTGGGACAGGTCTCTATAATTCACCCCTCCACTTT. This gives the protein CAANEALGTGLYNSPLHF.

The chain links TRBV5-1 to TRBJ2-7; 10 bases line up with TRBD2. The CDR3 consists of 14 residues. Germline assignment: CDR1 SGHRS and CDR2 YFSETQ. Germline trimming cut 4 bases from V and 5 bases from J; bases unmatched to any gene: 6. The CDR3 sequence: CASSPVAGGNEQYF. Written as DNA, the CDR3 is TGCGCCAGCAGCCCGGTAGCGGGAGGAAACGAGCAGTACTTC.

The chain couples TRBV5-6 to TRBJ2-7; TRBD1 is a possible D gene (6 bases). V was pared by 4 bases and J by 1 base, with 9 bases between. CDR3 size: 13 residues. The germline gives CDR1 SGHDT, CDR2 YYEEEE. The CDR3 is CASSTQGSYEQYF. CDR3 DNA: TGTGCCAGCAGCACGCAGGGGTCCTACGAGCAGTACTTC.

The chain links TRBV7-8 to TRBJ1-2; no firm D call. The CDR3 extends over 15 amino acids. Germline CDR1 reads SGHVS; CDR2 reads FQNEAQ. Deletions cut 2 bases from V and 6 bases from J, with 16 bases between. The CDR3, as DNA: TGTGCCAGCAGCTTAATTCTGGGAGGGATTAATGGCTACACCTTC. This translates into CASSLILGGINGYTF.

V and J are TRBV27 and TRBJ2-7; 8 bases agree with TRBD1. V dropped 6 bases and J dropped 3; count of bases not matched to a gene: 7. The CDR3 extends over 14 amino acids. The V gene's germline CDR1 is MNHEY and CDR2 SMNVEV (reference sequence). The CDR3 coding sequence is TGTGCCAGCAGCCTTTTCGGGACAGGCTACGAGCAGTACTTC. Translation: CASSLFGTGYEQYF.

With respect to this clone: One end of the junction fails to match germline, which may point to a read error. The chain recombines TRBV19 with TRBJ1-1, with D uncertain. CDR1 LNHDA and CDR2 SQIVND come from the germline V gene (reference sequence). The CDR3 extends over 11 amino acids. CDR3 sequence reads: CASSILRFFSF. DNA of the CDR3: TGTGCCAGTAGTATCTTGCGCTTTTTTTCCTTT. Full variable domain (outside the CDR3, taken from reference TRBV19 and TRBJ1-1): DGGITQSPKYLFRKEGQNVTLSCEQNLNHDAMYWYRQDPGQGLRLIYYSQIVNDFQKGDIAEGYSVSREKKESFPLTVTSAQKNPTAFYLCASSILRFFSFGQGTRLTVV.

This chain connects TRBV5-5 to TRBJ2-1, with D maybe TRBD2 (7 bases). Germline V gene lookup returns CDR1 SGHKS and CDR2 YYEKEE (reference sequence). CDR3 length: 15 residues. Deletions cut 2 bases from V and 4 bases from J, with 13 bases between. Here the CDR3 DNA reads TGTGCCAGCAGCTTAGGGGGGGCGCGATACAATGAGCAGTTCTTC. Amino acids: CASSLGGARYNEQFF.

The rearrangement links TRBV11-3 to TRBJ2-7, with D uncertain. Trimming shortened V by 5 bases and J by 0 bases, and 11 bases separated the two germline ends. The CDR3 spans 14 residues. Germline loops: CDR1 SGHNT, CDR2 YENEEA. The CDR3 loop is CASSRFLSSYEQYF. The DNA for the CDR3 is TGTGCCAGCAGCCGATTCCTAAGCTCCTACGAGCAGTACTTC.

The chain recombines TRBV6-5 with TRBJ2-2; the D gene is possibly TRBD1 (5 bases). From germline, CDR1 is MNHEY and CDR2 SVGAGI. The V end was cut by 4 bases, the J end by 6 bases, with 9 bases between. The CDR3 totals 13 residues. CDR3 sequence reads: CASSSRASGELFF. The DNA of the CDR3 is TGTGCCAGCAGTTCCAGGGCATCCGGGGAGCTGTTTTTT.